The text below deals with one TCR beta chain. Authors' analysis steps: Quantification of nucleated cells was approximated via reference gene primer amplification. TCRdb's copy holds only in-frame clones and misses some; the assay was immunoSEQ multiplex PCR. V, J and clone size were drawn from that table, and D and trimming were deduced from the DNA. The sample includes around 250,000 clones, around 81% of them seen just once. These data are taken from a study of blood T cell repertoires in COVID-19. Clinical history reported by participants formed the basis on which cohorts were assigned. Recovered status in Cohort 3 required two negative PCRs, clearance, or symptom resolution. Between the trimmed V and J ends, which lost 7 bases and 9 bases, there was a span of 10 bases. The CDR3 consists of 10 residues. Germline assignment: CDR1 SQVTM and CDR2 ANQGSEA.

This chain joins TRBV29-1 and TRBJ2-1; TRBD2 is a possible D gene (5 bases). The specimen was PBMCs or T cells enriched from blood (not recorded which). The origin of this receptor is a man aged 50 or older who had recovered from COVID-19. The CDR3: CSAIGIEQFF. In DNA form, the CDR3 reads TGCAGCGCTATCGGGATTGAGCAGTTCTTC.